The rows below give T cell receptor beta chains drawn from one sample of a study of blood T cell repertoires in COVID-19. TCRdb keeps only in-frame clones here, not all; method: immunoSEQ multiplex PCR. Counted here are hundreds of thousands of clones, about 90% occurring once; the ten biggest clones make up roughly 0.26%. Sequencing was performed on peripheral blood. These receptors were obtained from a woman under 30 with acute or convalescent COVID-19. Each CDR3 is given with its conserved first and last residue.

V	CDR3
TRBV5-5	CASSTGGSGGYTF
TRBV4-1	CASSQDGTGGPDRRGYTF
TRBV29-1	CSVRGGNYGYTF
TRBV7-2	CASSLDLYWTGGWYYGYTF
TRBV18	CASSPVGQGGYEQYF
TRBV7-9	CASSRDREGTTNEKLFF
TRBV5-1	CASSSLAGGPTDTQYF
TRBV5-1	CASSLTPDSTGSYEQYF
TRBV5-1	CASSLEPGGHEQYF
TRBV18	CASSPDRVNEKLFF
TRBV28	CASTALYEQYF
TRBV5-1	CASSFNSNYGGGNYGYTF
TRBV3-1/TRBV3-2	CASSDRAGSGGELFF
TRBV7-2	CASSLLDRANYGYTF
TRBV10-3	CAISGPPGQGANYGYTF
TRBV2	CASSEGVREDGYTF
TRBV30	CAWSVLAGGLGEQYF
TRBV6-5	CASRGQGWGNQPQHF
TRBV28	CASSLPLREKLFF
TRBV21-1	CASSTTGKGENQAQYF
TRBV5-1	CASSAGVMDTEAFF
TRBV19	CASSIGTGAYEQYF
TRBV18	CASSPIGPGATDTQYF
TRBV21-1	CAPLKYVSYNSPLHF
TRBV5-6	CASSFLGGGPENEQFF
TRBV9	CASSASSAEGYTF
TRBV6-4	CASRLDRNTEAFF
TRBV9	CASSVDRGLVFF
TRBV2	CAFRGTPKGASYNEQFF
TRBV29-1	CSVEDLNGYTF
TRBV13	CASSSQPGTPYTEAFF
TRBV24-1	CATSDSGNYNEQFF
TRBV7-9	CASSRGQGVGTGELFF